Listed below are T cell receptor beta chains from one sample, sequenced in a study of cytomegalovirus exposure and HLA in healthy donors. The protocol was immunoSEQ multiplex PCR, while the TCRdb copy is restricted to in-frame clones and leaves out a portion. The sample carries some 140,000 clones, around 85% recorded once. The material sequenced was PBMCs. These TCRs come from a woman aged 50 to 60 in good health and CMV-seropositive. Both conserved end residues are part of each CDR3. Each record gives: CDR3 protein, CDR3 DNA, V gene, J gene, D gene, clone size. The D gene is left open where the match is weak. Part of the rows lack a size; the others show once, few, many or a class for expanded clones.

CASSLLAGFNTGELFF,TGTGCCAGCAGCTTACTAGCGGGGTTTAACACCGGGGAGCTGTTTTTT,TRBV11-2,TRBJ2-2,TRBD2,.
CAWSVRGGAFF,TGTGCCTGGAGTGTACGAGGTGGAGCTTTCTTT,TRBV30,TRBJ1-1,.,.
CASSLGGGGSYNEQFF,TGCGCCAGCAGCTTGGGGGGCGGGGGCTCCTACAATGAGCAGTTCTTC,TRBV5-1,TRBJ2-1,TRBD2,few
CASSKGSTGRDGYAF,TGTGCCAGCAGCAAAGGGTCGACAGGCCGGGATGGCTACGCCTTC,TRBV28,TRBJ1-2,.,.
CASRKILTLYNSPLHF,TGTGCCAGCAGGAAGATCCTAACCCTTTATAATTCACCCCTCCACTTT,TRBV6-6,TRBJ1-6,.,.
CSVEWGGGWQFF,TGCAGCGTTGAATGGGGCGGGGGTTGGCAGTTCTTC,TRBV29-1,TRBJ2-1,TRBD2,once
CASRGGKGQPQHF,TGTGCCAGTAGGGGGGGGAAGGGACAGCCCCAGCATTTT,TRBV19,TRBJ1-5,.,.
CASSFRGTTEAFF,TGTGCCAGCAGCTTTAGGGGGACCACTGAAGCTTTCTTT,TRBV7-9,TRBJ1-1,.,.
CAWSALAHNEQFF,TGTGCCTGGAGTGCCCTAGCCCACAATGAGCAGTTCTTC,TRBV30,TRBJ2-1,.,.
CASSMGRGVQETQYF,TGTGCCAGTAGTATGGGGCGGGGGGTCCAAGAGACCCAGTACTTC,TRBV19,TRBJ2-5,TRBD2,once
CASSLTAPGTGGQNTEAFF,TGTGCCAGCAGCTTAACGGCTCCCGGGACAGGGGGCCAGAACACTGAAGCTTTCTTT,TRBV7-3,TRBJ1-1,TRBD1,.
CASSQDPGQGASWSPLHF,TGTGCCAGCAGCCAAGACCCGGGACAGGGGGCAAGTTGGTCACCCCTCCACTTT,TRBV4-2,TRBJ1-6,TRBD1,.
CASSLLGTGPLNTYEQYF,TGTGCCAGCAGTTTATTGGGCACAGGGCCCTTAAACACCTACGAGCAGTACTTC,TRBV28,TRBJ2-7,.,.
CASSGWTSGDWSEQFF,TGTGCCAGCAGTGGATGGACTAGCGGGGATTGGAGTGAGCAGTTCTTC,TRBV6-1,TRBJ2-1,TRBD2,.
CASSLSTVARNTIYF,TGTGCCAGCAGTCTATCGACGGTAGCTAGAAACACCATATATTTT,TRBV28,TRBJ1-3,.,.
CASSSSGGETQYF,TGTGCCAGCAGCTCGTCCGGGGGGGAGACCCAGTACTTC,TRBV7-3,TRBJ2-5,TRBD2,.
CASSEIRTGGHIEKLFF,TGTGCCAGCAGTGAAATTCGGACAGGGGGGCACATTGAAAAACTGTTTTTT,TRBV6-1,TRBJ1-4,TRBD1,.
CASSFTTGNRNTIYF,TGTGCCAGCAGTTTCACCACAGGGAACCGGAACACCATATATTTT,TRBV28,TRBJ1-3,.,.
CASSSHRNQPQHF,TGTGCCAGCAGTTCGCACAGGAATCAGCCCCAGCATTTT,TRBV27,TRBJ1-5,.,.
CASSLSGTGANYGYTF,TGTGCCAGCAGCTTATCCGGGACAGGGGCTAACTATGGCTACACCTTC,TRBV7-2,TRBJ1-2,TRBD1,.
CASSPGLAGPEGYNEQFF,TGTGCCAGCAGCCCAGGACTAGCGGGCCCCGAGGGATACAATGAGCAGTTCTTC,TRBV5-4,TRBJ2-1,TRBD2,few
CTSALLAELYNEQFF,TGCACCAGCGCCCTACTAGCGGAGCTCTACAATGAGCAGTTCTTC,TRBV1,TRBJ2-1,.,.
CASSHDRPSGYTF,TGTGCCAGCAGCCACGACAGACCGAGTGGCTACACCTTC,TRBV6-6,TRBJ1-2,.,.
CASRGTANYGYTF,TGTGCCAGCAGGGGGACAGCTAACTATGGCTACACCTTC,TRBV2,TRBJ1-2,TRBD1,few
CATNSGGLGNTIYF,TGTGCCACAAATTCAGGGGGTCTTGGAAACACCATATATTTT,TRBV9,TRBJ1-3,TRBD1,.
CASSPRVSNGDYGYTF,TGTGCCAGCAGCCCCCGGGTCTCTAATGGCGACTATGGCTACACCTTC,TRBV7-2,TRBJ1-2,.,.
CATSRDSGRDETQYF,TGTGCCACCAGCAGAGATAGCGGGAGGGATGAGACCCAGTACTTC,TRBV15,TRBJ2-5,TRBD2,few
CASSRSTSGEVDEQFF,TGCGCCAGCAGCCGATCAACCTCGGGAGAGGTCGATGAGCAGTTCTTC,TRBV4-1,TRBJ2-1,.,.
CASSTGDSGNTIYF,TGCGCCAGCAGTACAGGGGATTCTGGAAACACCATATATTTT,TRBV5-1,TRBJ1-3,TRBD1,.